These T cell receptor beta chains were read from a single sample in a study of T cell repertoires in cytomegalovirus infection. These receptors lack a known antigen. TCRdb used MiXCR to reprocess the reads, holding one entry per CDR3 protein. The sample gives fewer than 60,000 distinct CDR3 sequences, about 19% of which show up once; around 80% is in the top ten. The sample consisted of CD8+ T cells from cultured PBMCs, taken from culture after CMV antigen stimulation. The receptors were gathered from a human donor in good health (CMV status not recorded). Some clones in this sample may be carry-over from other donors' samples. Each CDR3 is given with its conserved first and last residue. The D gene is left open where the match is weak. The listing skips clone size in some rows; elsewhere it reads once, few, many or a size class.

-	TRBV7-4	TRBJ1-1	-	CASSLLSRRNTEAFF	TGTGCCAGCAGCTTACTTAGCAGACGCAACACTGAAGCTTTCTTT
TRBD1	TRBV27	TRBJ1-2	many	CASSSNPGQVPGYTF	TGTGCCAGCAGTTCAAACCCGGGACAGGTACCCGGCTACACCTTC
TRBD2	TRBV7-9	TRBJ2-3	-	CASSYSGSRTDTQYF	TGTGCCAGCAGCTATAGCGGGAGCCGCACAGATACGCAGTATTTT
-	TRBV29-1	TRBJ2-4	-	CSVEGRGPVLAKNIQYF	TGCAGCGTTGAAGGCAGGGGCCCAGTTCTAGCCAAAAACATTCAGTACTTC
-	TRBV20-1	TRBJ2-3	-	CSARELIGTDTQYF	TGCAGTGCTAGAGAACTAATCGGCACAGATACGCAGTATTTT
-	TRBV6-5	TRBJ2-1	-	CASSSPGSGNEQFF	TGTGCCAGCAGTTCTCCGGGGTCGGGAAATGAGCAGTTCTTC
-	TRBV27	TRBJ1-5	few	CASSLGPRQPQHF	TGTGCCAGCAGTTTAGGGCCTCGTCAGCCCCAGCATTTT
-	TRBV12-3/TRBV12-4	TRBJ1-1	many	CASSLESQLNTEAFF	TGTGCCAGCAGTTTAGAGTCCCAGCTGAACACTGAAGCTTTCTTT
-	TRBV6-2/TRBV6-3	TRBJ1-1	-	CASRPTAGDTEAFF	TGTGCCAGCAGGCCAACAGCAGGGGACACTGAAGCTTTCTTT
TRBD2	TRBV7-2	TRBJ2-1	few	CASSLGIGGAYNEQFF	TGTGCCAGCAGCTTAGGGATCGGGGGGGCTTACAATGAGCAGTTCTTC
-	TRBV12-3/TRBV12-4	TRBJ1-2	-	CASSFGSYGYTF	TGTGCCAGCAGTTTTGGGAGCTATGGCTACACCTTC
TRBD1	TRBV12-3/TRBV12-4	TRBJ1-4	few	CASNRGNEKLFF	TGTGCCAGCAACAGGGGAAATGAAAAACTGTTTTTT
TRBD1	TRBV2	TRBJ1-4	-	CASSDEGTADEKLFF	TGTGCCAGCAGTGATGAGGGGACAGCGGATGAAAAACTGTTTTTT
TRBD1	TRBV6-5	TRBJ2-1	few	CASSTGQGLYNEQFF	TGTGCCAGCAGTACCGGACAGGGGCTCTACAATGAGCAGTTCTTC
-	TRBV6-5	TRBJ1-1	-	CASSYSSGYTEAFF	TGTGCCAGCAGTTACTCGTCAGGGTACACTGAAGCTTTCTTT
TRBD1	TRBV7-2	TRBJ1-6	-	CASSPGTGAVSSPLHF	TGTGCCAGCAGCCCTGGGACAGGGGCAGTAAGTTCACCCCTCCACTTT
-	TRBV7-8	TRBJ1-1	few	CASSLVTPRRTEAFF	TGTGCCAGCAGCTTAGTGACGCCACGAAGGACTGAAGCTTTCTTT
-	TRBV7-8	TRBJ2-3	-	CASSLGLGISSTDTQYF	TGTGCCAGCAGCTTAGGGTTGGGGATCTCTAGCACAGATACGCAGTATTTT
-	TRBV27	TRBJ2-5	few	CASSFGSGTQYF	TGTGCCAGCAGTTTCGGGTCCGGGACCCAGTACTTC
-	TRBV4-3	TRBJ1-1	-	CASSPTQVPGTAEAFF	TGCGCCAGCAGCCCGACGCAGGTTCCAGGGACGGCTGAAGCTTTCTTT
-	TRBV6-5	TRBJ1-3	few	CASCGIGSWGPGNTIYF	TGTGCCAGCTGTGGGATAGGATCTTGGGGCCCTGGAAACACCATATATTTT
-	TRBV20-1	TRBJ2-1	-	CSARDGGGGGHEQFF	TGCAGTGCTAGAGATGGGGGCGGGGGAGGACATGAGCAGTTCTTC
TRBD1	TRBV4-1	TRBJ2-7	-	CASSQAPDRPTYEQYF	TGCGCCAGCAGCCAAGCCCCGGACAGGCCAACCTACGAGCAGTACTTC
TRBD1	TRBV11-2	TRBJ2-7	-	CASSFGGTGYEQYF	TGTGCCAGCAGCTTCGGCGGGACAGGGTACGAGCAGTACTTC
TRBD2	TRBV4-1	TRBJ2-2	-	CASSLRTSGRNGELFF	TGCGCCAGCAGCCTGAGGACTAGCGGGAGGAACGGGGAGCTGTTTTTT
TRBD2	TRBV2	TRBJ2-5	-	CASSDLRLAGGETQYF	TGTGCCAGCAGCGATCTTCGACTAGCGGGGGGGGAGACCCAGTACTTC
-	TRBV6-2/TRBV6-3	TRBJ1-1	many	CASNIQENTEAFF	TGTGCCAGCAACATACAGGAGAACACTGAAGCTTTCTTT
-	TRBV5-6	TRBJ2-2	-	CASSLGGGNTGELFF	TGTGCCAGCAGCTTGGGCGGGGGCAACACCGGGGAGCTGTTTTTT
-	TRBV7-9	TRBJ1-2	-	CASSLADRGRGYTF	TGTGCCAGCAGCTTAGCGGATAGGGGGAGAGGCTACACCTTC
-	TRBV28	TRBJ2-5	few	CASSFPEVEETQYF	TGTGCCAGCAGTTTCCCTGAGGTCGAAGAGACCCAGTACTTC
TRBD2	TRBV7-2	TRBJ2-1	-	CASSFPSGGPYNEQFF	TGTGCCAGCAGCTTCCCTAGCGGGGGTCCCTACAATGAGCAGTTCTTC
-	TRBV13	TRBJ1-5	-	CASSLGSSNQPQHF	TGTGCCAGCAGCTTAGGTTCTAGCAATCAGCCCCAGCATTTT
TRBD1	TRBV20-1	TRBJ2-2	few	CSAIEQGGNTGELFF	TGTAGTGCTATAGAACAGGGGGGGAACACCGGGGAGCTGTTTTTT
-	TRBV12-5	TRBJ1-5	-	CASAAGQGIRQPQHF	TGTGCTAGTGCCGCGGGCCAGGGGATTCGACAGCCCCAGCATTTT
-	TRBV20-1	TRBJ1-2	many	CSALRGEATNYGYTF	TGCAGTGCTTTAAGAGGGGAAGCGACTAACTATGGCTACACCTTC
-	TRBV7-2	TRBJ2-5	-	CASSPRDIVQETQYF	TGTGCCAGCAGCCCGAGGGATATCGTCCAAGAGACCCAGTACTTC
-	TRBV7-9	TRBJ1-2	-	CASSHPSSWEFSGYTF	TGTGCCAGCAGCCATCCATCCTCGTGGGAGTTTTCTGGCTACACCTTC
-	TRBV4-3	TRBJ1-4	once	CASSQERGGNEKLFF	TGCGCCAGCAGCCAAGAAAGGGGAGGGAATGAAAAACTGTTTTTT
-	TRBV19	TRBJ2-2	few	CASTLRWGNTGELFF	TGTGCCAGTACCCTGAGGTGGGGGAACACCGGGGAGCTGTTTTTT
-	TRBV4-1	TRBJ2-2	-	CASSQDSGGGGELFF	TGCGCCAGCAGCCAGGACAGCGGAGGCGGCGGGGAGCTGTTTTTT
-	TRBV6-2/TRBV6-3	TRBJ1-5	few	CASSRGVSNQPQHF	TGTGCCAGCAGTAGGGGCGTTTCCAATCAGCCCCAGCATTTT
TRBD2	TRBV7-2	TRBJ2-1	few	CASTYYRGEAYNEQFF	TGTGCCAGCACCTATTACCGGGGGGAGGCCTACAATGAGCAGTTCTTC
TRBD1	TRBV12-3/TRBV12-4	TRBJ1-4	few	CASSYGTAGEKLFF	TGTGCCAGCAGTTATGGGACAGCTGGTGAAAAACTGTTTTTT
TRBD1	TRBV7-9	TRBJ1-1	few	CASSPQGEAVAFF	TGTGCCAGCAGCCCACAGGGGGAGGCTGTAGCTTTCTTT
-	TRBV6-5	TRBJ1-2	-	CASSYSRAGAGYTF	TGTGCCAGCAGTTACTCGAGGGCGGGGGCTGGCTACACCTTC
-	TRBV6-1	TRBJ1-6	-	CASSEIPEAYNSPLHF	TGTGCCAGCAGTGAAATCCCGGAGGCCTATAATTCACCCCTCCACTTT
-	TRBV6-1	TRBJ2-6	few	CASSEGVGAGANVLTF	TGTGCCAGCAGTGAAGGGGTGGGGGCTGGGGCCAACGTCCTGACTTTC
-	TRBV27	TRBJ2-1	once	CASSKGKNEQFF	TGTGCCAGCAGCAAAGGGAAGAATGAGCAGTTCTTC
-	TRBV5-6	TRBJ2-5	-	CASSPSPGLIGQETQYF	TGTGCCAGCAGCCCTAGTCCGGGCCTCATCGGACAAGAGACCCAGTACTTC
TRBD1	TRBV29-1	TRBJ2-1	few	CSVEDPDRESYNEQFF	TGCAGCGTTGAAGATCCCGACAGGGAATCCTACAATGAGCAGTTCTTC
-	TRBV6-5	TRBJ2-7	-	CASSETQVYEQYF	TGTGCCAGCAGTGAAACACAAGTCTACGAGCAGTACTTC
-	TRBV15	TRBJ2-5	few	CATSPTSQETQYF	TGTGCCACCAGCCCGACTAGCCAAGAGACCCAGTACTTC
-	TRBV7-2	TRBJ2-7	-	CASSLKGGLSSYEQYF	TGTGCCAGCAGCTTAAAGGGGGGCCTGAGCTCCTACGAGCAGTACTTC
TRBD2	TRBV7-2	TRBJ2-7	-	CASSLGGGAYEQYF	TGTGCCAGCAGCTTAGGGGGGGGGGCCTACGAGCAGTACTTC
-	TRBV6-5	TRBJ1-1	-	CASSRTNTEAFF	TGTGCCAGCAGTCGGACGAACACTGAAGCTTTCTTT